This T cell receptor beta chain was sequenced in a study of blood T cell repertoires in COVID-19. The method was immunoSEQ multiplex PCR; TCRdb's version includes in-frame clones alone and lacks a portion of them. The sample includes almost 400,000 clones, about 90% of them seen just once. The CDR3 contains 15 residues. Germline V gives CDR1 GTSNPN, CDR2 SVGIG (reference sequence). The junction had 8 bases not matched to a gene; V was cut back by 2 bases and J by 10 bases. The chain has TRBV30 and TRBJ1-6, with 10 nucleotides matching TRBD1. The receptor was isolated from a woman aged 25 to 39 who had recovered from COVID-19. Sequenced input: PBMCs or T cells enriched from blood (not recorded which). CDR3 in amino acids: CAWSPGTGVKSPLHF. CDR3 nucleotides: TGTGCCTGGAGTCCCGGGACAGGGGTTAAATCACCCCTCCACTTT.